This TCR beta chain was retrieved from a study of OX40 agonist ivuxolimab in advanced cancers. Study-level background: Two cutaneous melanoma patients and one hepatocellular carcinoma patient, three in all, had partial responses.

Assay: immunoSEQ multiplex PCR; the TCRdb copy retains only in-frame clones and omits some. The data contain some 29,000 clones, nearly 95% of them singletons. The germline V gene has CDR1 SGHTA and CDR2 FQGTGA. The CDR3 is 15 amino acids. V shed 1 base and J shed 3 bases, with 13 bases lying between them. The sequences come from CD4+ or CD8+ T cells sorted from blood, collected in a trial of the OX40 agonist ivuxolimab. This receptor was obtained from an adult with an advanced solid tumor such as melanoma, head and neck, liver or kidney cancer. This rearrangement joins TRBV7-3 to TRBJ2-7; D is tentatively TRBD1 or TRBD2 (6 bases each). CDR3 amino acids: CASSLRLGGSYEQYF. CDR3 DNA: TGTGCCAGCAGCTTAAGGTTAGGGGGGAGCTACGAGCAGTACTTC.